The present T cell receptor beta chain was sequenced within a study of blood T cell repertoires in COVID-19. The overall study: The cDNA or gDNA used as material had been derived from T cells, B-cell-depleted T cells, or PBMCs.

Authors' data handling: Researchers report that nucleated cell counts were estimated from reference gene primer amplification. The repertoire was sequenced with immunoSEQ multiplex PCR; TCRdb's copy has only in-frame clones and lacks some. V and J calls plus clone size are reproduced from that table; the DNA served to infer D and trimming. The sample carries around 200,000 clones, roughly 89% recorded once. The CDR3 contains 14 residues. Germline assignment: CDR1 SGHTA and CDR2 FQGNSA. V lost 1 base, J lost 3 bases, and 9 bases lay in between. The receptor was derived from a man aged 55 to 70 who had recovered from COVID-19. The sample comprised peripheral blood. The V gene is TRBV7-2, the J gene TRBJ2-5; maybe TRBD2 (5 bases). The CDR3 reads CASSLGPGEETQYF. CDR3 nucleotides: TGTGCCAGCAGCTTAGGCCCCGGGGAAGAGACCCAGTACTTC.